These 6 T cell receptor beta chains were all obtained from the same sample, sequenced in a study of blood T cell repertoires in COVID-19. Libraries were prepared by immunoSEQ multiplex PCR; TCRdb keeps only in-frame clonotypes and omits some of them. Of 300,000 to 450,000 clones detected, 70% to 90% appear once; the ten largest clones hold approximately 1.9%. The sample taken for sequencing was PBMCs or T cells enriched from blood (not recorded which). These receptors all come from a man aged 40-49 years in a cohort exposed to, infected with or recovered from COVID-19 (not recorded which).

The chain links TRBV9 to TRBJ2-7, with TRBD1 matching over 7 bases. V was clipped by 10 bases and J by 2 bases; unmatched bases: 12. This CDR3 spans 14 amino acids. The germline V gene encodes CDR1 SGDLS and CDR2 YYNGEE. CDR3 region: CAASKDRSTYEQYF. The CDR3 DNA is TGTGCCGCATCGAAGGACAGGAGCACCTACGAGCAGTACTTC.

This sequence joins TRBV30 and TRBJ2-1, with D perhaps TRBD2 (6 bases). V was shortened by 4 bases and J by 6 bases, with 13 bases between the two germline ends. The germline gives CDR1 GTSNPN, CDR2 SVGIG (reference sequence). CDR3 length equals 13 residues. CDR3 loop: CAWNVVGGNEQFF. CDR3 coding DNA: TGTGCCTGGAATGTCGTGGGAGGCAATGAGCAGTTCTTC.

The chain has TRBV20-1 and TRBJ1-2; TRBD1 agrees at 9 bases. Germline CDR1 and CDR2: DFQATT and SNEGSKA (reference sequence). J was trimmed by 0 bases and V by 3 bases; bases with no gene match: 8. The CDR3 runs 16 residues. The CDR3 here is CSASGDRDGANYGYTF. CDR3 in DNA: TGCAGTGCTAGTGGGGACAGGGATGGAGCTAACTATGGCTACACCTTC.

The chain combines TRBV28 with TRBJ2-7; 7 bases map to TRBD2. Germline CDR1 MDHEN, CDR2 SYDVKM. This CDR3 has 15 residues. V lost 1 base to trimming and J lost 3 bases; unmatched junction nucleotides: 6. The CDR3 region has the DNA TGTGCCAGCAGTTTATCGGGTAGCGGGTTCTACGAGCAGTACTTC. Protein product: CASSLSGSGFYEQYF.

This chain connects TRBV12-3 or TRBV12-4 to TRBJ1-5, with D perhaps matching TRBD1 (5 bases). V dropped 7 bases and J dropped 2 bases, with 9 bases sitting between them. The CDR3 runs 13 residues. The CDR3 DNA reads TGTGCCAGCACCTGGGGGGGCAATCAGCCCCAGCATTTT. Translating gives CASTWGGNQPQHF.

V and J are TRBV5-6 and TRBJ2-2; no firm D call. This CDR3 has 13 residues. V lost 2 bases, J lost 4 bases, and 6 bases lay in between. Germline lookup yields CDR1 SGHDT and CDR2 YYEEEE. The CDR3: CASSFSVTGELFF. In DNA form, the CDR3 reads TGTGCCAGCAGCTTCAGCGTCACCGGGGAGCTGTTTTTT.